This T cell receptor (beta chain) was observed in a study of T cell responses to AZD1222 COVID-19 vaccine. This CDR3 contains 13 residues. With 5 bases removed from V and 1 base from J, the gap between germline ends came to 8 bases. Germline CDR1 MGHDK, CDR2 SYGVNS. Sequencing was performed with immunoSEQ multiplex PCR; in TCRdb, only in-frame clones are kept and a portion is missing. Of around 140,000 clones listed, around nine tenths are singletons. The sequences come from peripheral blood, collected on day 0 of AZD1222 vaccination. This clonotype originated in an adult in good health. This chain joins TRBV25-1 and TRBJ1-1; D is ambiguous. This chain's CDR3 is CASSSGRNTEAFF. DNA of the CDR3: TGTGCCAGCAGTTCCGGGCGGAACACTGAAGCTTTCTTT.